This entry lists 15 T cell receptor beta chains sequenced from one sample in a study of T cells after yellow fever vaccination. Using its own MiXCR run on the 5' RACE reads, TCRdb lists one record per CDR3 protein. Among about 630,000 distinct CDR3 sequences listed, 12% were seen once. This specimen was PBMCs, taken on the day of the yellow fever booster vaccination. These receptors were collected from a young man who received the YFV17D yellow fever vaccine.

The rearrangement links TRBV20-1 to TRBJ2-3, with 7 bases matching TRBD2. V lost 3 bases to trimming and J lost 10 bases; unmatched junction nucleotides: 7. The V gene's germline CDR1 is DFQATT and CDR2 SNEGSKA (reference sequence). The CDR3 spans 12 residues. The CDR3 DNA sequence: TGCAGTGCTAGGGCGACTAGCCAAGCGCAGTATTTT. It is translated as CSARATSQAQYF.

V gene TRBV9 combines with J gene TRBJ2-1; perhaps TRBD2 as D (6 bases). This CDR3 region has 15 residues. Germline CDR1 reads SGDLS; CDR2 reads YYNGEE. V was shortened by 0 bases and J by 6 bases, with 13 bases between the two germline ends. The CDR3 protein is CASSVELAVSNEQFF. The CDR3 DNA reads TGTGCCAGCAGCGTAGAACTAGCCGTATCCAATGAGCAGTTCTTC.

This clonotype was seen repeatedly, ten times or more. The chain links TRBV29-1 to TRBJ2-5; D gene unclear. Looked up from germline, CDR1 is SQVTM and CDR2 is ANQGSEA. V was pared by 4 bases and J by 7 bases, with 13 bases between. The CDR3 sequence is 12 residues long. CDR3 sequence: CSVAVQAGTQYF. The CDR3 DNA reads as TGCAGCGTTGCGGTTCAGGCAGGGACCCAGTACTTC.

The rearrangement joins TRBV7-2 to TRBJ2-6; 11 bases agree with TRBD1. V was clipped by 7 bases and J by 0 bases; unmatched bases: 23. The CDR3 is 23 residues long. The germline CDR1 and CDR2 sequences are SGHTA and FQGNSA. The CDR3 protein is CASNKARTGGLLIISSGANVLTF. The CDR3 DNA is TGTGCCAGCAATAAGGCACGGACAGGGGGCCTCCTTATTATTTCCTCTGGGGCCAACGTCCTGACTTTC.

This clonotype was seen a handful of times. The CDR3 loop reads CASSYGNANTGELFF. CDR3 in DNA: TGTGCCAGCAGTTACGGTAACGCGAACACCGGGGAGCTGTTTTTT. V and J are TRBV6-5 and TRBJ2-2; D remains ambiguous. This CDR3 spans 15 amino acids. Germline assignment: CDR1 MNHEY and CDR2 SVGAGI. V lost 2 bases and J 0 bases, leaving 7 bases between the germline ends.

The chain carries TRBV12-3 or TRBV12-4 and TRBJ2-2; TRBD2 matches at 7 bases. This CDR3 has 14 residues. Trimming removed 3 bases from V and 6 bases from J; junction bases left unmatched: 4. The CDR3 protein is CASSFGGGAGELFF. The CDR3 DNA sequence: TGTGCCAGCAGTTTTGGGGGAGGGGCCGGGGAGCTGTTTTTT.

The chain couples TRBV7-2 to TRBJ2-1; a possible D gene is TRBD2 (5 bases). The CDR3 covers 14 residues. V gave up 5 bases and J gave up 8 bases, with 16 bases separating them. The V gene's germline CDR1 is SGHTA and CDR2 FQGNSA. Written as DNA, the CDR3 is TGTGCCAGCAGCCTAACGGGAAGTCGTGATGAGCAGTTCTTC. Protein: CASSLTGSRDEQFF.

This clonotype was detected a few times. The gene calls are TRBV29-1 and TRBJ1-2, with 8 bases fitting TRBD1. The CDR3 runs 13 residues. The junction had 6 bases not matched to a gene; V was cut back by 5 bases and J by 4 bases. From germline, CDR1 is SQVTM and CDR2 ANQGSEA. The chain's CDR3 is CSVRAGGVYGYTF. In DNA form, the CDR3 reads TGCAGCGTTCGGGCAGGGGGCGTCTATGGCTACACCTTC.

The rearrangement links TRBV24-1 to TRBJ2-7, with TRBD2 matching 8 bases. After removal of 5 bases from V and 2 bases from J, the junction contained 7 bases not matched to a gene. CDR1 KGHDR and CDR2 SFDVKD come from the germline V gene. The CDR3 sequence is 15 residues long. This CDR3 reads CATSVTSGGAYEQYF. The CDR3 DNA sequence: TGTGCCACCAGTGTTACTAGCGGAGGAGCCTACGAGCAGTACTTC.

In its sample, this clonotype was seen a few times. CDR3 DNA sequence: TGTGCCTGGAGTCAAACCTCCTTGGACCTCTATGGCTACACCTTC. Translating gives CAWSQTSLDLYGYTF. This chain uses TRBV30 with TRBJ1-2; no clear D gene. This CDR3 comprises 15 residues. CDR1 is GTSNPN, CDR2 SVGIG, per germline (reference sequence). V shed 2 bases and J shed 4 bases, with 17 bases lying between them.

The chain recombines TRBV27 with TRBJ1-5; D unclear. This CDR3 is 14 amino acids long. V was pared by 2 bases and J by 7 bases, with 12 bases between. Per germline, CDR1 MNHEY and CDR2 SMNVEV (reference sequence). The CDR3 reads CASSLTYLEQPQHF. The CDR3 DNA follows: TGTGCCAGCAGTTTAACATACCTCGAGCAGCCCCAGCATTTT.

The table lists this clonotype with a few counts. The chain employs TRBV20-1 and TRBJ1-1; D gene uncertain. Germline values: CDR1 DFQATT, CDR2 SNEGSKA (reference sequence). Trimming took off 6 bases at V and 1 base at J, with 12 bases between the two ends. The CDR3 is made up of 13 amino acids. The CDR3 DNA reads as TGCAGTGCGAAGACATCCTGGAACACTGAAGCTTTCTTT. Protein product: CSAKTSWNTEAFF.

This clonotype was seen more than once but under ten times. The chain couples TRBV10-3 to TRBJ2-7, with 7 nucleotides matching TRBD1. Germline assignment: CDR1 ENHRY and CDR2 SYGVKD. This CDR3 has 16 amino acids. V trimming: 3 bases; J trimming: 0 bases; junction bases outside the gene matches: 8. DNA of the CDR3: TGTGCCATCAGTGATCTGACAGGGCCCAGCTCCTACGAGCAGTACTTC. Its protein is CAISDLTGPSSYEQYF.

CDR3 sequence (DNA): TGTGCCAGCAGTCCCACTAGCGGACCCTATGGGGAGCAGTACTTC. Translating it yields CASSPTSGPYGEQYF. The chain joins TRBV28 to TRBJ2-7, with 8 bases that match TRBD2. This CDR3 has 15 residues. Per germline, CDR1 MDHEN and CDR2 SYDVKM. J gave up 7 bases and V 5 bases, and 13 bases lay outside the gene matches.

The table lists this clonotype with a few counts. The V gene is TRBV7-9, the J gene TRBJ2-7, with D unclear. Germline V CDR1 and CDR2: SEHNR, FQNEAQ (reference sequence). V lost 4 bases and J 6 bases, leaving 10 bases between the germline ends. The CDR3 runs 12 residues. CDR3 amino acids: CASSSVDSEQYF. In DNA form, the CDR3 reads TGTGCCAGCAGCTCGGTGGATTCCGAGCAGTACTTC. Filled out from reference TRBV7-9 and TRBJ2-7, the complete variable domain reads DTGVSQNPRHKITKRGQNVTFRCDPISEHNRLYWYRQTLGQGPEFLTYFQNEAQLEKSRLLSDRFSAERPKGSFSTLEIQRTEQGDSAMYLCASSSVDSEQYFGPGTRLTVT.